This T cell receptor beta chain was identified in a study of blood T cells in healthy people across ages. Study-wide results and limits: Long-lived donors exceeded aged donors in naive CD4+ cells and diversity. Observed TCR beta diversity showed a strong correlation with the percentage of naive T cells as measured by flow cytometry.

Primers used in a second PCR of roughly 6 to 12 cycles were a sample-barcoded 5' primer and a J-beta primer mix. TCRdb called the 5' RACE reads again in MiXCR, with one record for every CDR3 protein. This sample has about 1.4 million distinct CDR3 sequences; around 59% occur once, and the top ten carry 6.5% to 8.5%. Comments on this clonotype: Antigen unknown.

The receptor was derived from a man aged 18 to 30 in good health. The specimen was blood.

CDR3 sequence: CASSKGQYNEQFF. The DNA for the CDR3 is TGTGCCAGTAGCAAGGGACAGTACAATGAGCAGTTCTTC. This chain joins TRBV19 and TRBJ2-1; 7 positions match TRBD1. The CDR3 sequence is 13 residues long. Germline V gene data show CDR1 as LNHDA and CDR2 as SQIVND (reference sequence). V dropped 6 bases and J dropped 4; count of bases not matched to a gene: 3.